What follows is one TCR beta chain and its context. The antigen is not known. TCRdb's copy holds only in-frame clones and misses some; the assay was immunoSEQ multiplex PCR. The table lists roughly 46,000 clones, about four fifths of them singletons. Following an approximately 11-day culture, CD4+ T cells were purified. It was between March and December 2020 that the person had a SARS-CoV-2 infection confirmed by PCR. All study participants received two doses of BNT162b2 or mRNA-1273 vaccine. On days 3 and 7, fresh IL-2 medium replaced half the medium. The germline gives CDR1 SEHNR, CDR2 FQNEAQ (reference sequence). The CDR3 loop spans 16 amino acids. With V trimmed by 2 bases and J by 4 bases, 6 bases remained unmatched. These data originate in a study of vaccination effects on CD4 cells after COVID-19. The overall study: Expansion with viral peptide pools was applied to antigen-specific CD4+ T cells by the ViraFEST assay prior to sequencing. The post-vaccine samples were taken, at the median, 72 days after the second dose.

Sequenced material: CD4+ T cells from PBMCs cultured without peptide, taken after COVID-19 vaccination. The rearrangement uses TRBV7-9 and TRBJ2-5; 11 bases fit TRBD1. The sequence was collected from a human donor who had a prior SARS-CoV-2 infection. Here the CDR3 DNA reads TGTGCCAGCAGCTTATTAGGACAGGGGGCTGGAGAGACCCAGTACTTC. Residues: CASSLLGQGAGETQYF.